The 27 T cell receptor beta chains reported below all come from one sample, sequenced in a study of blood T cell repertoires in COVID-19. Sequenced by immunoSEQ multiplex PCR; TCRdb stores in-frame clones only, minus some. The sample has around 200,000 clones, roughly 85% seen once; the top ten hold around 5.2%. The specimen sequenced was peripheral blood. The receptors were gathered from a woman older than 75 with acute or convalescent COVID-19.

Worth noting for this clone: Relative to the germline gene, one junction end is altered; a read error may explain this. In the same sample, other DNA sequences code for this CDR3. CDR3 in amino acids: CASSPGQVANTEAFF. CDR3 in DNA: TGCGCCAGCTCACCCGGACAGGTAGCGAACACTGAAGCTTTCTTT. This rearrangement joins TRBV18 to TRBJ1-1; 7 positions match TRBD1. CDR3 length equals 15 residues. Germline-derived CDR1 and CDR2 are KGHSH and LQKENI.

The chain combines TRBV6-5 with TRBJ1-3; D is possibly TRBD1 (5 bases). In germline, CDR1 is MNHEY, CDR2 SVGAGI. The length of the CDR3 is 15 residues. V lost 6 bases, J lost 2 bases, and 14 bases lay in between. The CDR3 DNA reads TGTGCCAGCAGCAAAGGGGTAGTAGCTGGAAACACCATATATTTT. This sequence encodes CASSKGVVAGNTIYF.

The V and J genes are TRBV18 and TRBJ2-2; D is uncertain. Trimming removed 2 bases from V and 1 base from J, with 8 bases in between. Germline V gene data show CDR1 as KGHSH and CDR2 as LQKENI. The CDR3 runs to 15 residues. DNA for the CDR3: TGTGCCAGCTCACCAAAGAGACAGAACACCGGGGAGCTGTTTTTT. Translated, it gives CASSPKRQNTGELFF.

The chain is built from TRBV4-1 and TRBJ1-2, with D maybe TRBD1 (6 bases). This CDR3 region has 13 residues. CDR1 MGHRA and CDR2 YSYEKL come from the germline V gene. V was shortened by 6 bases and J by 5 bases, with 13 bases between the two germline ends. The CDR3 reads CASSPRGGYGYTF. Here the CDR3 DNA reads TGCGCCAGCAGTCCCAGGGGAGGGTATGGCTACACCTTC.

This chain links TRBV24-1 with TRBJ2-2, with D possibly being TRBD1 (5 bases). Trimming removed 5 bases at V and 2 bases at J, with 11 bases between. CDR3 length: 15 amino acids. The germline V gene has CDR1 KGHDR and CDR2 SFDVKD. In nucleotides, the CDR3 is TGTGCCACCAGTGGTAGGGGCGTTAACACCGGGGAGCTGTTTTTT. Translation: CATSGRGVNTGELFF.

This chain connects TRBV6-5 to TRBJ1-6, with TRBD1 matching over 7 bases. V trimming: 4 bases; J trimming: 7 bases; junction bases outside the gene matches: 7. The CDR3 has 15 amino acids. In germline, CDR1 is MNHEY, CDR2 SVGAGI. The CDR3 DNA is TGTGCCAGCAGTTTTATGGGACAGAGAAATTCACCCCTCCACTTT. Protein: CASSFMGQRNSPLHF.

The CDR3 is CASSLGQGAQNIQYF. CDR3 DNA: TGTGCCAGCAGCCTGGGGCAAGGGGCCCAAAACATTCAGTACTTC. This chain uses TRBV7-2 with TRBJ2-4; TRBD1 is a possible D gene (5 bases). The CDR3 runs 15 residues. Trimming removed 5 bases from V and 5 bases from J, with 16 bases in between. Germline CDR1 SGHTA, CDR2 FQGNSA.

This sequence joins TRBV5-1 and TRBJ2-3; 11 bases agree with TRBD2. With 7 bases clipped from V and 4 bases from J, the junction kept 8 bases outside the gene matches. The CDR3 extends over 15 amino acids. The germline V gene encodes CDR1 SGHRS and CDR2 YFSETQ. The CDR3 DNA reads TGCGCCAGCGGCAGGGGGACTAGCGGAGCAGATACGCAGTATTTT. It yields the protein CASGRGTSGADTQYF.

The chain combines TRBV18 with TRBJ1-5, with no clear D. The germline V gene has CDR1 KGHSH and CDR2 LQKENI. This CDR3 is built from 14 residues. V shed 8 bases and J shed 2 bases, with 13 bases lying between them. The CDR3 DNA reads as TGTGCCAGCGGGGAGGAACTGGGCAATCAGCCCCAGCATTTT. Its protein is CASGEELGNQPQHF.

The chain uses TRBV6-5 and TRBJ1-3, with 7 positions matching TRBD1. Per germline, CDR1 MNHEY and CDR2 SVGAGI. The CDR3 totals 15 residues. J lost 1 base, V lost 4 bases, and 4 bases had no gene match. The CDR3 protein is CASSSQGRSGNTIYF. The CDR3, as DNA: TGTGCCAGCAGTTCACAGGGGCGATCTGGAAACACCATATATTTT.

The rearrangement joins TRBV11-3 to TRBJ2-2; 7 bases line up with TRBD2. V was clipped by 3 bases and J by 3 bases; unmatched bases: 1. The CDR3 sequence is 14 residues long. Germline assignment: CDR1 SGHNT and CDR2 YENEEA. As DNA, the CDR3 is TGTGCCAGCAGCTTCCTAGCGGACACCGGGGAGCTGTTTTTT. It encodes CASSFLADTGELFF.

The gene calls are TRBV6-5 and TRBJ2-7, with TRBD2 matching 9 bases. The CDR3 has 14 residues. J was trimmed by 3 bases and V by 7 bases; bases with no gene match: 7. Germline V CDR1 and CDR2: MNHEY, SVGAGI. As DNA, the CDR3 is TGTGCCAGCACCGAGGGACTAGCCATCTACGAGCAGTACTTC. Translating gives CASTEGLAIYEQYF.

A note on this clone: Other DNA sequences of this sample code for an identical CDR3. This chain joins TRBV5-4 and TRBJ1-1; D not certain. Trimming stripped 0 bases from V and 0 bases from J, with 6 bases between. This CDR3 region has 14 residues. The germline CDR1 and CDR2 sequences are SGHNT and YYREEE (reference sequence). The CDR3 region is CASSLGQMNTEAFF. The CDR3 DNA is TGTGCCAGCAGCTTGGGACAAATGAACACTGAAGCTTTCTTT.

The chain couples TRBV7-2 to TRBJ2-1; D possibly corresponds to TRBD2 (5 bases). V lost 2 bases and J 9 bases, leaving 26 bases between the germline ends. The CDR3 is 18 amino acids. The V gene's germline CDR1 is SGHTA and CDR2 FQGNSA. CDR3 nucleotides: TGTGCCAGCAGCTTACCGCCAACCGGGATTAGCCCAGTAGGTGAGCAGTTCTTC. Translation gives CASSLPPTGISPVGEQFF.

V is TRBV7-2 and J is TRBJ2-3; no clear D. The CDR3 loop spans 15 amino acids. CDR1 SGHTA and CDR2 FQGNSA come from the germline V gene. Trimming stripped 0 bases from V and 7 bases from J, with 14 bases between. The CDR3 is CASSLAAAARNTQYF. The CDR3 DNA reads as TGTGCCAGCAGCTTAGCTGCTGCGGCCCGCAATACGCAGTATTTT.

The genes are TRBV7-3 and TRBJ2-1; possible D gene TRBD1, 5 bases. The V gene's germline CDR1 is SGHTA and CDR2 FQGTGA. V dropped 2 bases and J dropped 5 bases, with 7 bases sitting between them. The CDR3 spans 13 residues. The CDR3 nucleotides read TGTGCCAGCAGCTTAGGGGCCAACAATGAGCAGTTCTTC. Protein: CASSLGANNEQFF.

In this sample, this clone turned up once. The V gene is TRBV30, the J gene TRBJ1-2; a weak D match, TRBD1 (5 bases). The V and J ends lost 6 bases and 4 bases respectively, with 6 bases between them. From germline, CDR1 is GTSNPN and CDR2 SVGIG (reference sequence). This CDR3 has 10 residues. In nucleotides, the CDR3 is TGTGCCTGCAGGGTCTATGGCTACACCTTC. This translates into CACRVYGYTF.

The chain has TRBV5-1 and TRBJ2-5; D is perhaps TRBD2 (6 bases). CDR1 SGHRS and CDR2 YFSETQ come from the germline V gene. V dropped 3 bases and J dropped 4 bases, with 16 bases sitting between them. The CDR3 loop spans 15 amino acids. CDR3 amino acids: CASSSRDSLGETQYF. CDR3 bases: TGCGCCAGCAGCTCTCGGGACTCTTTAGGAGAGACCCAGTACTTC.

This clone showed up just once. The CDR3 nucleotides read TGCGCCAGCAATCCCGGGACCGGGGAGCTGTTTTTT. This translates into CASNPGTGELFF. The chain carries TRBV5-1 and TRBJ2-2; D is undetermined. The CDR3 runs to 12 residues. Germline assignment: CDR1 SGHRS and CDR2 YFSETQ. V was trimmed by 6 bases and J by 5 bases, leaving 8 bases between them.

V and J are TRBV20-1 and TRBJ2-7, with D perhaps matching TRBD2 (5 bases). V lost 3 bases and J lost 0, with 15 bases in between. The CDR3 extends over 15 amino acids. The germline gives CDR1 DFQATT, CDR2 SNEGSKA (reference sequence). The DNA of the CDR3 is TGCAGTGCTAGTAGAGGGATAGTGAGCTCCTACGAGCAGTACTTC. This gives the protein CSASRGIVSSYEQYF.

The chain employs TRBV6-6 and TRBJ1-1, with a possible D match to TRBD1 (6 bases). Germline V lookup: CDR1 MNHNY, CDR2 SVGAGI (reference sequence). V was pared by 8 bases and J by 8 bases, with 15 bases between. The CDR3 is 12 residues long. The CDR3 nucleotides are TGTGCCAGCGGCCGGACAGCAACCGAAGCTTTCTTT. It yields the protein CASGRTATEAFF.

The chain is built from TRBV5-8 and TRBJ1-5; no definite D call. The CDR3 is made up of 15 amino acids. V lost 0 bases to trimming and J lost 0 bases, with 7 bases between them. Germline V gene sequence: CDR1 SGHTS, CDR2 YDEGEE. The CDR3 region is CASSLGIYSNQPQHF. The CDR3 coding sequence is TGTGCCAGCAGCTTGGGTATTTATAGCAATCAGCCCCAGCATTTT. Together with reference TRBV5-8 and TRBJ1-5, the CDR3 gives the full variable domain: EAGVTQSPTHLIKTRGQQATLRCSPISGHTSVYWYQQALGLGLQFLLWYDEGEERNRGNFPPRFSGRQFPNYSSELNVNALELEDSALYLCASSLGIYSNQPQHFGDGTRLSIL.

The V and J genes are TRBV6-5 and TRBJ1-1, with D possibly matching TRBD1 (6 bases). The CDR3 totals 13 residues. Germline V gives CDR1 MNHEY, CDR2 SVGAGI. Between the trimmed V and J ends, which lost 6 bases and 1 base, there was a span of 9 bases. The CDR3 DNA reads as TGTGCCAGCAGGGACAGATCGAACACTGAAGCTTTCTTT. Translating gives CASRDRSNTEAFF.

The chain is built from TRBV3-1 (or the pseudogene TRBV3-2) and TRBJ2-1; D gene ambiguous. Trimming shortened V by 5 bases and J by 2 bases, and 13 bases separated the two germline ends. The CDR3 covers 15 residues. The V gene's germline CDR1 is LGHDT and CDR2 YNNKEL (reference sequence). The CDR3 DNA reads TGTGCCAGCAGCACCATGGCGGTACCCTACAATGAGCAGTTCTTC. Translated, it gives CASSTMAVPYNEQFF.

This sequence joins TRBV27 and TRBJ2-7; 9 bases align to TRBD1. Germline V gives CDR1 MNHEY, CDR2 SMNVEV (reference sequence). V shed 6 bases, J shed 4 bases, and the junction held 7 bases outside the gene matches. This CDR3 region has 14 residues. CDR3 nucleotides: TGTGCCAGCAGCCCGGGACAGGGTCAGTACGAGCAGTACTTC. Translated: CASSPGQGQYEQYF.

This rearrangement joins TRBV14 to TRBJ2-7; 7 nucleotides align to TRBD1. There are 15 residues in the CDR3. Trimming at V came to 5 bases and at J to 2 bases, leaving 9 bases not matched to a gene. From germline, CDR1 is SGHDN and CDR2 FVKESK. The CDR3 DNA follows: TGTGCCAGCAGCTACACGGGACAGCAACCCTACGAGCAGTACTTC. It yields the protein CASSYTGQQPYEQYF.

The chain links TRBV3-1 (or the pseudogene TRBV3-2) to TRBJ2-4, with D perhaps TRBD2 (6 bases). Trimming left V 4 bases short and J 4 bases short, with 14 bases between. CDR1 LGHDT and CDR2 YNNKEL come from the germline V gene (reference sequence). There are 15 residues in the CDR3. CDR3 sequence (DNA): TGTGCCAGCAGCCCATCCGGGACTGGAAAAAACATTCAGTACTTC. Its protein is CASSPSGTGKNIQYF.